The 27 T cell receptor beta chains reported below all come from one sample, sequenced in a study of T cell responses to AZD1222 COVID-19 vaccine. The assay was immunoSEQ multiplex PCR, and TCRdb's table has in-frame clones only and misses some. The sample lists about 150,000 clones; around 90% were seen once. Sequenced material: peripheral blood, taken 28 days after the second dose of the MenACWY control vaccine. The receptors here all came from an adult who received the MenACWY meningococcal vaccine as a control.

The CDR3 sequence is CASSQDARKDTQYF. The CDR3, as DNA: TGTGCCAGCAGCCAAGATGCTAGGAAAGATACGCAGTATTTT. The J gene is TRBJ2-3, the V gene TRBV3-1 (or the pseudogene TRBV3-2), with D uncertain. Germline CDR1 is LGHDT and CDR2 is YNNKEL (reference sequence). Between the trimmed V and J ends, which lost 0 bases and 5 bases, there was a span of 9 bases. This CDR3 has 14 amino acids.

The V gene is TRBV12-3 or TRBV12-4, the J gene TRBJ1-1; the D gene is possibly TRBD1 (5 bases). The CDR3 runs to 12 residues. V lost 5 bases and J 8 bases, leaving 12 bases between the germline ends. Here the CDR3 reads CASSTEQGEAFF. The CDR3 bases are TGTGCCAGCAGTACGGAGCAGGGAGAAGCTTTCTTT.

This clone turned up a few times. V and J are TRBV30 and TRBJ1-6; 10 nucleotides line up with TRBD1. The CDR3 consists of 15 residues. Germline V CDR1 and CDR2: GTSNPN, SVGIG (reference sequence). CDR3 DNA sequence: TGTGCGGGAAGACAGGGGGCCTCCTATAATTCACCCCTCCACTTT. Residues: CAGRQGASYNSPLHF.

The chain has TRBV3-1 (or the pseudogene TRBV3-2) and TRBJ2-3; no reliable D call. The CDR3 runs 14 residues. Germline V lookup: CDR1 LGHDT, CDR2 YNNKEL (reference sequence). V was trimmed by 1 base and J by 10 bases, leaving 15 bases between them. CDR3 nucleotide sequence: TGTGCCAGCAGCCAAGGGTCATACAGTCAGGCGCAGTATTTT. It is translated as CASSQGSYSQAQYF.

The chain uses TRBV10-3 and TRBJ1-1; D may be TRBD1 (6 bases). The germline V gene has CDR1 ENHRY and CDR2 SYGVKD. The CDR3 sequence is 13 residues long. V lost 5 bases, J lost 0 bases, and 7 bases lay in between. CDR3 region: CAISRTVNTEAFF. In nucleotides, the CDR3 is TGTGCCATCAGTCGGACAGTGAACACTGAAGCTTTCTTT.

The chain is built from TRBV28 and TRBJ1-1, with a possible D match to TRBD1 (5 bases). The germline V and J ends were trimmed by 8 bases and 1 base, with 11 bases remaining between them. The V gene's germline CDR1 is MDHEN and CDR2 SYDVKM. The CDR3 extends over 13 amino acids. Here the CDR3 DNA reads TGTGCCAGCGGTGGGGGTAGGAACACTGAAGCTTTCTTT. Translated: CASGGGRNTEAFF.

This rearrangement joins TRBV10-3 to TRBJ1-5, with 8 positions matching TRBD1. The CDR3 runs to 14 residues. After removal of 0 bases from V and 5 bases from J, the junction contained 0 bases not matched to a gene. Germline V gene data show CDR1 as ENHRY and CDR2 as SYGVKD. CDR3 nucleotide sequence: TGTGCCATCAGTGAGTCGACAGGGGATCAGCCCCAGCATTTT. Its translation: CAISESTGDQPQHF.

This clone has more than one count but fewer than ten. This chain joins TRBV15 and TRBJ2-2; D is possibly TRBD1 (5 bases). V gave up 5 bases and J gave up 4 bases, with 20 bases separating them. The CDR3 is 17 amino acids. Germline loops: CDR1 LNHNV, CDR2 YYDKDF (reference sequence). The CDR3 nucleotides are TGTGCCACCAGCCCCCCACAGCAGGGTGGGGTCACCGGGGAGCTGTTTTTT. Residues: CATSPPQQGGVTGELFF. Full variable domain (rest looked up from reference TRBV15 and TRBJ2-2): DAMVIQNPRYQVTQFGKPVTLSCSQTLNHNVMYWYQQKSSQAPKLLFHYYDKDFNNEADTPDNFQSRRPNTSFCFLDIRSPGLGDTAMYLCATSPPQQGGVTGELFFGEGSRLTVL.

The chain recombines TRBV7-2 with TRBJ1-2, with D unclear. This CDR3 comprises 13 residues. Germline lookup yields CDR1 SGHTA and CDR2 FQGNSA. Deletions cut 0 bases from V and 5 bases from J, with 7 bases between. The CDR3 region is CASSLAPGYGYTF. The CDR3 DNA is TGTGCCAGCAGCTTAGCGCCAGGATATGGCTACACCTTC.

J is TRBJ2-1 and V is TRBV7-8; 9 bases fit TRBD2. The ends lost 2 bases at V and 1 base at J; junction bases unmatched: 9. CDR3 length equals 18 residues. Germline CDR1 SGHVS, CDR2 FQNEAQ. The CDR3 protein is CASSLRSASGKSYNEQFF. In nucleotides, the CDR3 is TGTGCCAGCAGCTTACGGTCAGCTAGCGGGAAGTCCTACAATGAGCAGTTCTTC.

This chain joins TRBV18 and TRBJ1-1, with D tentatively TRBD1 (5 bases). The CDR3 loop spans 13 amino acids. CDR1 is KGHSH and CDR2 is LQKENI in the germline V gene. The V and J ends lost 8 bases and 5 bases respectively, with 15 bases between them. The CDR3 coding sequence is TGTGCCAGCGCAAAGGGACGAGATACTGAAGCTTTCTTT. Protein: CASAKGRDTEAFF.

The chain has TRBV5-1 and TRBJ1-1; no clear D. This CDR3 has 14 amino acids. The V end lost 5 bases, the J end lost 1 base, and 12 bases lay between the germline ends. Germline CDR1 reads SGHRS; CDR2 reads YFSETQ. The CDR3 protein is CASSEGAGNTEAFF. The DNA of the CDR3 is TGCGCCAGCAGTGAGGGAGCCGGGAACACTGAAGCTTTCTTT.

The CDR3 DNA is TGCGCCAGCAGTTACCGGTTGGCGCTAATGAACACTGAAGCTTTCTTT. Protein product: CASSYRLALMNTEAFF. The rearrangement links TRBV5-1 to TRBJ1-1; D gene uncertain. There are 16 residues in the CDR3. Germline V gene sequence: CDR1 SGHRS, CDR2 YFSETQ. The V and J ends lost 5 bases and 0 bases respectively, with 17 bases between them. The entire variable domain, with the rest obtained from reference TRBV5-1 and TRBJ1-1, is as follows: KAGVTQTPRYLIKTRGQQVTLSCSPISGHRSVSWYQQTPGQGLQFLFEYFSETQRNKGNFPGRFSGRQFSNSRSEMNVSTLELGDSALYLCASSYRLALMNTEAFFGQGTRLTVV.

V is TRBV7-8 and J is TRBJ1-1; D is undetermined. Between the trimmed V and J ends, which lost 5 bases and 2 bases, there was a span of 12 bases. The CDR3 length is 14 residues. Germline CDR1 and CDR2: SGHVS and FQNEAQ. The CDR3 coding sequence is TGTGCCAGCAGCCCCCGGGTCTTAAACACTGAAGCTTTCTTT. Its translation: CASSPRVLNTEAFF. Based on the CDR3 plus reference TRBV7-8 and TRBJ1-1, the full variable domain is GAGVSQSPRYKVAKRGQDVALRCDPISGHVSLFWYQQALGQGPEFLTYFQNEAQLDKSGLPSDRFFAERPEGSVSTLKIQRTQQEDSAVYLCASSPRVLNTEAFFGQGTRLTVV.

This chain joins TRBV6-2 or TRBV6-3 and TRBJ2-7; D unresolved. The V end was cut by 0 bases, the J end by 2 bases, with 26 bases between. The CDR3 spans 20 residues. Germline values: CDR1 MNHEY, CDR2 SVGEGT. In DNA form, the CDR3 reads TGTGCCAGCAGTTACTCCTCAAACGACCCCTTCGCGCCTCTCACCTACGAGCAGTACTTC. This codes for CASSYSSNDPFAPLTYEQYF.

This clone showed up just once. The chain is built from TRBV7-9 and TRBJ1-4; 8 bases agree with TRBD1. The length of the CDR3 is 14 residues. The V gene end was trimmed by 4 bases and the J gene end by 5 bases; junction bases not matched to a gene: 3. Germline V gene lookup returns CDR1 SEHNR and CDR2 FQNEAQ (reference sequence). The CDR3 is CASSWRTGNEKLFF. CDR3 DNA: TGTGCCAGCAGCTGGCGGACAGGGAATGAAAAACTGTTTTTT.

V gene TRBV19 combines with J gene TRBJ1-3, with D tentatively TRBD1 (6 bases). The V and J ends lost 6 bases and 4 bases respectively, with 13 bases between them. CDR3 length: 14 amino acids. CDR1 is LNHDA, CDR2 SQIVND, per germline (reference sequence). Here the CDR3 reads CASRKQGAGNTIYF. The CDR3 DNA is TGTGCCAGTAGGAAACAGGGTGCCGGAAACACCATATATTTT.

V is TRBV27 and J is TRBJ1-1; D remains ambiguous. V was clipped by 5 bases and J by 6 bases, with 13 bases between them. The CDR3 covers 13 residues. Germline CDR1 and CDR2: MNHEY and SMNVEV (reference sequence). The CDR3 loop reads CASSHSGYAEAFF. Here the CDR3 DNA reads TGTGCCAGCAGTCACAGCGGTTACGCTGAAGCTTTCTTT.

The J gene is TRBJ1-1, the V gene TRBV11-3; tentatively, D is TRBD1 (6 bases). Trimming pared 5 bases from V and 4 bases from J, leaving 14 bases between. The CDR3 spans 14 residues. CDR1 is SGHNT, CDR2 YENEEA, per germline. The CDR3 DNA sequence: TGTGCCAGCAGCCGCCGGGGGGCAAGCACTGAAGCTTTCTTT. This gives the protein CASSRRGASTEAFF.

The V and J genes are TRBV30 and TRBJ1-2; D might be TRBD1 (6 bases). The germline V and J ends were trimmed by 2 bases and 8 bases, with 12 bases remaining between them. CDR1 GTSNPN and CDR2 SVGIG come from the germline V gene (reference sequence). The CDR3 has 12 amino acids. This CDR3 reads CAWSPQQGGYTF. The CDR3 nucleotides are TGTGCCTGGAGTCCACAACAGGGCGGCTACACCTTC.

V gene TRBV5-6 combines with J gene TRBJ2-7; TRBD1 matches 7 bases. J gave up 2 bases and V 4 bases, and 6 bases lay outside the gene matches. This CDR3 has 14 amino acids. The germline V gene encodes CDR1 SGHDT and CDR2 YYEEEE. The CDR3 spells CASSDLGQTYEQYF. The CDR3, as DNA: TGTGCCAGCAGCGACTTGGGACAGACCTACGAGCAGTACTTC.

V and J are TRBV5-1 and TRBJ2-2, with a possible D match to TRBD2 (5 bases). In germline, CDR1 is SGHRS, CDR2 YFSETQ. This CDR3 has 18 amino acids. V lost 4 bases to trimming and J lost 0 bases, with 19 bases between them. CDR3 amino acids: CASSASWGASPNTGELFF. The CDR3, as DNA: TGCGCCAGCAGCGCATCATGGGGAGCTAGCCCGAACACCGGGGAGCTGTTTTTT. Using reference TRBV5-1 and TRBJ2-2 for the parts outside the CDR3, the full variable domain is KAGVTQTPRYLIKTRGQQVTLSCSPISGHRSVSWYQQTPGQGLQFLFEYFSETQRNKGNFPGRFSGRQFSNSRSEMNVSTLELGDSALYLCASSASWGASPNTGELFFGEGSRLTVL.

To note about this clone: This sample includes further DNA sequences coding for the same CDR3. V gene TRBV20-1 combines with J gene TRBJ1-1; no clear D. Per germline, CDR1 DFQATT and CDR2 SNEGSKA (reference sequence). This CDR3 contains 11 residues. V was cut by 1 base and J by 0 bases, with 0 bases left in between. CDR3 sequence (DNA): TGCAGTGCTAGAGTGAACACTGAAGCTTTCTTT. Translation: CSARVNTEAFF.

The CDR3 nucleotides read TGTGCCAGCAGCTTAAGCGGGAAGATCAATGAGCAGTTCTTC. It specifies CASSLSGKINEQFF. J is TRBJ2-1 and V is TRBV11-3; TRBD2 matches at 7 bases. Germline values: CDR1 SGHNT, CDR2 YENEEA. Trimming took 2 bases from V and 6 from J; bases not matched to a gene: 4. The CDR3 has 14 residues. Together with reference TRBV11-3 and TRBJ2-1, the CDR3 gives the full variable domain: EAGVVQSPRYKIIEKKQPVAFWCNPISGHNTLYWYLQNLGQGPELLIRYENEEAVDDSQLPKDRFSAERLKGVDSTLKIQPAELGDSAVYLCASSLSGKINEQFFGPGTRLTVL.

V gene TRBV7-3 combines with J gene TRBJ1-2, with a weak D call TRBD1 (6 bases). V shed 0 bases and J shed 6 bases, with 11 bases lying between them. The CDR3 consists of 14 residues. In germline, CDR1 is SGHTA, CDR2 FQGTGA. CDR3 protein: CASSLTVAGDGYTF. The CDR3 nucleotides are TGTGCCAGCAGCTTAACGGTGGCAGGGGATGGCTACACCTTC.

There are a few counts of this clone. The chain links TRBV5-1 to TRBJ2-7, with 12 bases aligning to TRBD2. J gave up 2 bases and V 4 bases, and 10 bases lay outside the gene matches. The CDR3 contains 17 residues. Germline CDR1 reads SGHRS; CDR2 reads YFSETQ. In nucleotides, the CDR3 is TGCGCCAGCAGCCCCGGTGGTCTAGCGGGGGGGACCTACGAGCAGTACTTC. It specifies CASSPGGLAGGTYEQYF.

V gene TRBV7-3 combines with J gene TRBJ2-7; 8 bases are a match to TRBD2. CDR3 length equals 13 residues. The germline V gene has CDR1 SGHTA and CDR2 FQGTGA. V lost 7 bases and J lost 7; bases outside the gene matches: 9. The chain's CDR3 is CASTIPGLGEQYF. CDR3 sequence (DNA): TGTGCCAGCACCATCCCGGGACTAGGAGAGCAGTACTTC.